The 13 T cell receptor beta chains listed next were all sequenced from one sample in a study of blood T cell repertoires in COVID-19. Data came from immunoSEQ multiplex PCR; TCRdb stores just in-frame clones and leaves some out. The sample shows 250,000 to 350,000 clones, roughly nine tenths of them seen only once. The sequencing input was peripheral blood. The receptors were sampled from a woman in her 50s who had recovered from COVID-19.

CDR3 in DNA: TGTGCCAGCAGTTTTAGGAGGGGGCATAACACTGAAGCTTTCTTT. This codes for CASSFRRGHNTEAFF. V is TRBV27 and J is TRBJ1-1; 7 nucleotides agree with TRBD1. CDR3 size: 15 residues. Looked up from germline, CDR1 is MNHEY and CDR2 is SMNVEV (reference sequence). The V gene end was trimmed by 3 bases and the J gene end by 2 bases; junction bases not matched to a gene: 6.

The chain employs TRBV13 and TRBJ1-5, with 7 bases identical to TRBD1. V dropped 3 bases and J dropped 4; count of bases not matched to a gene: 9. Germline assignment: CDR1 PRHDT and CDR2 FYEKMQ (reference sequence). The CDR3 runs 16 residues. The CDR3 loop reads CASSLGPGGINQPQHF. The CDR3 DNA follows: TGTGCCAGCAGCTTGGGGCCAGGGGGGATAAATCAGCCCCAGCATTTT.

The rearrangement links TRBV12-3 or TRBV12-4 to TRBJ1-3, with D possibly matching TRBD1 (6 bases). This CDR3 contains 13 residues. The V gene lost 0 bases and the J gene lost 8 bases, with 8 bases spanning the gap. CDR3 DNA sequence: TGTGCCAGCAGTTTAGCCGAGGGGGACACCATATATTTT. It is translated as CASSLAEGDTIYF.

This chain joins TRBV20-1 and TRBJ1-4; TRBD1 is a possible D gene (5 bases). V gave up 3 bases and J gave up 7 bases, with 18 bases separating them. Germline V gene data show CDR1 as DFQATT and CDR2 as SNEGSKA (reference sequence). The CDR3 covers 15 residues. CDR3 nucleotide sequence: TGCAGTGCTAGTAACCCCAGGGAGGGGAGTGAAAAACTGTTTTTT. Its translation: CSASNPREGSEKLFF.

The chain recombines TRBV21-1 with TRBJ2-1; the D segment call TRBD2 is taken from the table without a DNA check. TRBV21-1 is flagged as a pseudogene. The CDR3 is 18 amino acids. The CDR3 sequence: CASSPGTSGNYCYNEQFF. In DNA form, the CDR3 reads TGTGCCAGCAGTCCCGGGACTAGCGGGAATTATTGCTACAATGAGCAGTTCTTC.

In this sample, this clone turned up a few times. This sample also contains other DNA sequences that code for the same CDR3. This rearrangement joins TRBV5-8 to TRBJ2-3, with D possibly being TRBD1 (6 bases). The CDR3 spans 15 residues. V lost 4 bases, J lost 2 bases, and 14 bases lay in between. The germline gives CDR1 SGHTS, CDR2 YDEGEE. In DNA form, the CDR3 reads TGTGCCAGCAGCCCAGGGGTCTCGAACACAGATACGCAGTATTTT. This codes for CASSPGVSNTDTQYF.

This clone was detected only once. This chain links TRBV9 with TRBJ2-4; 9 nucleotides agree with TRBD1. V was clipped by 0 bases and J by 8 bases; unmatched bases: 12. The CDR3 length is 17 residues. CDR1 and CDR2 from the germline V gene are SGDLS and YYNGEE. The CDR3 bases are TGTGCCAGCAGCGTAGGGACAGGGGTTCTCCTTGAGGACATTCAGTACTTC. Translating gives CASSVGTGVLLEDIQYF.

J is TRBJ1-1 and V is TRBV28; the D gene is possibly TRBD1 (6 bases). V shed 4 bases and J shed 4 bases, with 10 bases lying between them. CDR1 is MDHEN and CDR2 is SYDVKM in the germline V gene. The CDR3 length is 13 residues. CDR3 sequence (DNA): TGTGCCAGCAGTTATACAGGGCGCACTGAAGCTTTCTTT. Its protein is CASSYTGRTEAFF.

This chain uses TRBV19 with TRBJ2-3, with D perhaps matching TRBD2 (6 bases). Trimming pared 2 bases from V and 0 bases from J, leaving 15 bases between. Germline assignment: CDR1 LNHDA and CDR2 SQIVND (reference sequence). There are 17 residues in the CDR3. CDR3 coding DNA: TGTGCCAGTAGTATAAGTGCGGGGCACTCTAGCACAGATACGCAGTATTTT. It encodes CASSISAGHSSTDTQYF. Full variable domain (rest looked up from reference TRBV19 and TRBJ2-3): DGGITQSPKYLFRKEGQNVTLSCEQNLNHDAMYWYRQDPGQGLRLIYYSQIVNDFQKGDIAEGYSVSREKKESFPLTVTSAQKNPTAFYLCASSISAGHSSTDTQYFGPGTRLTVL.

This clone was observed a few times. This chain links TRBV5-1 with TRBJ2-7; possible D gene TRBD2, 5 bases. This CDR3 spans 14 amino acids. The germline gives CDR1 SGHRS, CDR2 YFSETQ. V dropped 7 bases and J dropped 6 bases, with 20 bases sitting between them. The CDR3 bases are TGCGCCAGCCAGGCCGCCGGGGTGGCAGGCGAGCAGTACTTC. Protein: CASQAAGVAGEQYF.

In DNA, the CDR3 is TGTGCCAGCAGTGAAGTTTTAGCGGGATTAGCCAAAAACATTCAGTACTTC. Translating gives CASSEVLAGLAKNIQYF. This chain uses TRBV6-1 with TRBJ2-4; TRBD2 aligns across 8 bases. Trimming took 1 base from V and 0 from J; bases not matched to a gene: 5. The CDR3 sequence is 17 residues long. Germline CDR1 MNHNS, CDR2 SASEGT.

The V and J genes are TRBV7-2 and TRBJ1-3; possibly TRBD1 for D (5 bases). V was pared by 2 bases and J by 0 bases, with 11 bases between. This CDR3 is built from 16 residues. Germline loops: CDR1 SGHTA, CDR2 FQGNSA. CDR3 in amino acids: CASSLNLGASGNTIYF. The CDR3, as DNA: TGTGCCAGCAGCTTAAATTTAGGGGCCTCTGGAAACACCATATATTTT.

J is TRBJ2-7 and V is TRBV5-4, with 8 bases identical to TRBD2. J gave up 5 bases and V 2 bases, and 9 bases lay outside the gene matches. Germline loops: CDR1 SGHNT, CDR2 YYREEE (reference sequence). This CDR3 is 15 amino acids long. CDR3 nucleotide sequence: TGTGCCAGCAGCTTTCAAGCGGGAGAAGCCCACGAGCAGTACTTC. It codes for CASSFQAGEAHEQYF.